This TCR beta chain was recorded in a study of Graves' ophthalmopathy and Graves' hyperthyroidism. On the study more broadly: The study drew peripheral blood at initial diagnosis, before any treatment.

This clonotype was counted at least ten times. The antigen remains unidentified. Study-wide results and limits: The model predicted ophthalmopathy progression with about 70% sensitivity and under 75% specificity. The blood repertoire also included most expanded thyroid clonotypes above 0.001 frequency.

Amplification of the TCR beta CDR3 regions used RNA transcripts (as template). RT-PCR in the first round used HTBI primers; a second-round multiplex PCR followed. TCRdb processed the multiplex PCR reads anew with MiXCR; each CDR3 protein has one entry. The sample has some 170,000 distinct CDR3 sequences; around 39% are singletons. Ophthalmopathy cases showed moderate-to-severe activity, scoring CAS ≥3 and NOSPECS ≥4, with duration under 3 months. The CDR3 runs 13 residues. Germline CDR1 and CDR2: MNHEY and SMNVEV (reference sequence). Trimming pared 7 bases from V and 5 bases from J, leaving 14 bases between.

This receptor was taken from a man between 25 and 39 years old with Graves' ophthalmopathy. The gene calls are TRBV27 and TRBJ1-1, with D possibly matching TRBD1 (5 bases). Sequencing input: peripheral blood. CDR3 DNA: TGTGCCAGCATGGGGGTTGTGTGGACTGAAGCTTTCTTT. Encoded protein: CASMGVVWTEAFF.